A single sample is the source of the 11 T cell receptor beta chains below, sequenced in a study of radiation and T cells in renal cell carcinoma. The protocol was immunoSEQ multiplex PCR, while the TCRdb copy is restricted to in-frame clones and leaves out a portion. The sample lists 120,000 to 150,000 clones; 86% were seen once. Time point defined: blood 4 weeks post-SBRT, at nephrectomy. Treatment defined: 15 Gy SBRT to primary tumor, nephrectomy 4 weeks later. The sequencing used blood, collected from a patient whose treatment included radiotherapy and nephrectomy. These receptor sequences come from a woman aged 50 to 60 with renal cell carcinoma.

The chain is built from TRBV6-5 and TRBJ2-7; D may match TRBD1 or TRBD2 (5 bases each). The germline CDR1 and CDR2 sequences are MNHEY and SVGAGI. This CDR3 has 13 amino acids. Between the trimmed V and J ends, which lost 2 bases and 2 bases, there was a span of 7 bases. The chain's CDR3 is CASSYRGAYEQYF. CDR3 in DNA: TGTGCCAGCAGTTACCGAGGGGCCTACGAGCAGTACTTC.

This chain connects TRBV5-6 to TRBJ2-7; 9 nucleotides line up with TRBD1. CDR3 length: 14 amino acids. Germline loops: CDR1 SGHDT, CDR2 YYEEEE. V lost 1 base to trimming and J lost 4 bases; unmatched junction nucleotides: 3. The CDR3: CASSLRTGVYEQYF. The CDR3 DNA reads TGTGCCAGCAGCTTGAGGACAGGGGTTTACGAGCAGTACTTC.

The V and J genes are TRBV7-3 and TRBJ2-2; no reliable D call. The germline V gene has CDR1 SGHTA and CDR2 FQGTGA. Trimming took 3 bases from V and 0 from J, leaving 5 bases between them. The CDR3 has 14 residues. DNA of the CDR3: TGTGCCAGCAGCTTGAACCCGAACACCGGGGAGCTGTTTTTT. It yields the protein CASSLNPNTGELFF.

The J gene is TRBJ1-4, the V gene TRBV4-3, with 7 nucleotides matching TRBD1. The V and J ends lost 2 bases and 7 bases, in that order; junction bases with no gene match: 7. This CDR3 has 15 amino acids. From germline, CDR1 is LGHNA and CDR2 YSLEER. The CDR3, as DNA: TGCGCCAGCAGCCAACAGACAGGGTACAGTGAAAAACTGTTTTTT. Translated: CASSQQTGYSEKLFF.

The CDR3 reads CASSLLKQGNQPQHF. DNA for the CDR3: TGTGCCAGCTCACTACTAAAACAGGGCAATCAGCCCCAGCATTTT. J is TRBJ1-5 and V is TRBV18; D might be TRBD1 (5 bases). This CDR3 contains 15 residues. V lost 4 bases, J lost 2 bases, and 12 bases lay in between. CDR1 is KGHSH and CDR2 is LQKENI in the germline V gene.

The chain joins TRBV10-3 to TRBJ2-2; D possibly corresponds to TRBD1 (5 bases). This CDR3 is 16 amino acids long. Trimming removed 6 bases at V and 2 bases at J, with 16 bases between. Germline lookup yields CDR1 ENHRY and CDR2 SYGVKD. CDR3 region: CAISGQGGPNTGELFF. The CDR3 bases are TGTGCCATCAGCGGACAAGGCGGTCCCAACACCGGGGAGCTGTTTTTT.

The chain is built from TRBV4-3 and TRBJ2-3, with 9 bases matching TRBD2. V lost 4 bases, J lost 2 bases, and 4 bases stayed unmatched. Germline loops: CDR1 LGHNA, CDR2 YSLEER. There are 15 residues in the CDR3. In nucleotides, the CDR3 is TGCGCCAGCAGCCGACGACTAGCGGACACAGATACGCAGTATTTT. Translating it yields CASSRRLADTDTQYF.

This clone was counted between two and nine times. This chain connects TRBV30 to TRBJ1-6, with TRBD1 matching over 8 bases. CDR3 length: 14 amino acids. Trimming took 5 bases from V and 4 from J; bases not matched to a gene: 4. Germline V gene lookup returns CDR1 GTSNPN and CDR2 SVGIG (reference sequence). CDR3 nucleotides: TGTGCCTGGGCGACAGGGGATTATAATTCACCCCTCCACTTT. It translates to CAWATGDYNSPLHF.

The V call is TRBV27, the J call TRBJ1-2; D gene ambiguous. Germline V gene sequence: CDR1 MNHEY, CDR2 SMNVEV (reference sequence). Deletions cut 7 bases from V and 6 bases from J, with 15 bases between. CDR3 length: 13 residues. In DNA form, the CDR3 reads TGTGCCAGCACCACAGTCCGGGCCAATGGCTACACCTTC. It yields the protein CASTTVRANGYTF.

As concerns this clone: The junction departs from the called germline gene at one end, perhaps through a read error. Other nucleotide sequences from this sample produce the same CDR3. DNA for the CDR3: TGTGCCAGCAGTCCATATAAGGGGAGGGACACCGAAGCTTTCTTT. It yields the protein CASSPYKGRDTEAFF. The chain employs TRBV6-5 and TRBJ1-1, with D possibly TRBD1 on 6 matching bases. The germline gives CDR1 MNHEY, CDR2 SVGAGI. The CDR3 has 15 amino acids.

The chain joins TRBV27 to TRBJ2-3; 7 bases match TRBD2. Germline V CDR1 and CDR2: MNHEY, SMNVEV (reference sequence). CDR3 length equals 13 residues. After removal of 2 bases from V and 6 bases from J, the junction contained 2 bases not matched to a gene. In DNA form, the CDR3 reads TGTGCCAGCAGTTTAGCGGGGGTGGATACGCAGTATTTT. Translated: CASSLAGVDTQYF.